One T cell receptor beta chain is described in this entry. Antigen specificity is unknown. The data were obtained in a study of monozygotic twins with inflammatory bowel disease. Study results and limitations: For IBD patients, clonotypes shared with others were fewer than for healthy twins, especially with disease activity.

One entry per CDR3 protein, without DNA, is what TCRdb gives after re-calling the 5' RACE reads. Its clone listing holds 400,000 to 500,000 distinct CDR3 sequences. Germline values: CDR1 SGHRS, CDR2 YFSETQ. The CDR3 totals 18 residues. Sequencing input: blood. This sequence originates from a human donor with ulcerative colitis or Crohn's disease, or a healthy co-twin of an affected twin (not recorded which). V usage is TRBV5-1 and J usage is TRBJ2-7; TCRdb indicates TRBD2, and absent DNA this call remains unverified. The CDR3: CASSPGLAGGPAAYEQYF.